The sequence of this T cell receptor (beta chain) was determined in a study of cytomegalovirus exposure and HLA in healthy donors. Findings and caveats of the study: A few CMV-associated chains proved CMV antigen-specific in vitro.

Concerning this clone itself: Its antigen is still unknown.

It was with 60 Vbeta and 13 Jbeta primers that the PCR ran. Only in-frame clones appear in the TCRdb table, and some are missing; sequencing was by immunoSEQ multiplex PCR. The sample carries about 160,000 clones, roughly 76% recorded once. Losses at the gene ends were 2 bases for V and 8 bases for J; bases not matched to a gene: 4. The germline CDR1 and CDR2 sequences are SNHLY and FYNNEI. The CDR3 has 14 amino acids. This receptor was identified in a woman between 45 and 60 years old in good health and CMV-seronegative. The chain recombines TRBV2 with TRBJ1-4; 8 bases fit TRBD1. The source material was PBMCs. The CDR3 DNA reads TGTGCCAGCAGTGAAACAGGGGGGGTCGAAAAACTGTTTTTT. Translating gives CASSETGGVEKLFF.